Below, one TCR beta chain is given with its context. Germline CDR1 reads MNHNY; CDR2 reads SVGAGI (reference sequence). Losses at the gene ends were 7 bases for V and 2 bases for J; bases not matched to a gene: 5. The length of the CDR3 is 13 residues. The sample comes from a study of glioma-infiltrating T cells. The iRepertoire nested amplicon-rescue multiplex PCR amplified TCR alpha and beta CDR3s from RNA. One-step reverse transcription and amplification started from roughly 100-400 ng of tissue mRNA or PBMC total RNA. TCRdb fed the multiplex PCR reads into MiXCR, producing one record per CDR3 protein. The repertoire consists of 150,000 to 200,000 distinct CDR3 sequences, with over 25% occurring once and the leading ten covering about 19%.

The sequence was obtained from a human donor with low-grade glioma or glioblastoma, undergoing nonglioma brain surgery, or in good health (not recorded which). The chain employs TRBV6-6 and TRBJ2-7; TRBD2 matches at 7 bases. Sample: glioma tissue, nonneoplastic brain tissue, or PBMCs (not recorded which). The CDR3 reads CASKMSGTYEQYF. Written as DNA, the CDR3 is TGTGCCAGCAAAATGAGCGGGACCTACGAGCAGTACTTC.